These 3 T cell receptor beta chains originate from one sample sequenced in a study of spatial heterogeneity in lung cancer. One entry per CDR3 protein, called by TCRdb with MiXCR from the 5' RACE reads. Among around 63,000 distinct CDR3 sequences listed, roughly 5.9% were seen once. Documented time point: sample taken at primary tumor resection. Sequencing was performed on PBMCs, taken at surgery. All receptors derive from a female donor with early-stage non-small cell lung cancer.

Ten or more counts support this clonotype. J is TRBJ1-5 and V is TRBV19; 10 bases agree with TRBD1. From germline, CDR1 is LNHDA and CDR2 SQIVND (reference sequence). CDR3 length: 14 residues. Trimming at V came to 6 bases and at J to 5 bases, leaving 4 bases not matched to a gene. The CDR3 here is CASSLGTGDQPQHF. CDR3 in DNA: TGTGCCAGTAGCCTCGGGACAGGGGATCAGCCCCAGCATTTT.

This clonotype was counted at least ten times. This chain uses TRBV24-1 with TRBJ2-5, with 8 positions matching TRBD1. CDR1 and CDR2 (germline): KGHDR, SFDVKD. There are 13 residues in the CDR3. J gave up 6 bases and V 7 bases, and 6 bases lay outside the gene matches. The CDR3 region has the DNA TGTGCCACCAGCAAGGGACAGGTAAAGACCCAGTACTTC. Protein sequence: CATSKGQVKTQYF.

The chain carries TRBV6-6 and TRBJ2-1; 7 positions match TRBD2. The CDR3 loop spans 16 amino acids. With 5 bases clipped from V and 8 bases from J, the junction kept 15 bases outside the gene matches. Germline values: CDR1 MNHNY, CDR2 SVGAGI (reference sequence). The CDR3 sequence: CASSELAPGSGDEQFF. CDR3 coding DNA: TGTGCCAGCAGTGAACTAGCGCCGGGGAGTGGGGATGAGCAGTTCTTC.